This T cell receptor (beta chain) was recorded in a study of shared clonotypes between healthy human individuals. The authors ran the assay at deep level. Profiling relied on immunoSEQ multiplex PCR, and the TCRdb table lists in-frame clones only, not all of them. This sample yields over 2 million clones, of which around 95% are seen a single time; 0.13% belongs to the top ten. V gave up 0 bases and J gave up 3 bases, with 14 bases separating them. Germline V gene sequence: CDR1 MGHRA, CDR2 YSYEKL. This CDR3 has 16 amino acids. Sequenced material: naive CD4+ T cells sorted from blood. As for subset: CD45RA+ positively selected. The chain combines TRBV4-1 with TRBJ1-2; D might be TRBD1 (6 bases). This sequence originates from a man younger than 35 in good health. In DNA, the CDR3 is TGCGCCAGCAGCCAAGATTATGGGGGGCAGGACTATGGCTACACCTTC. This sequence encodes CASSQDYGGQDYGYTF.